Described below is a single T cell receptor beta chain sequence and its context. CDR1 and CDR2 (germline): LGHDT, YNNKEL (reference sequence). V was pared by 3 bases and J by 0 bases, with 14 bases between. The CDR3 consists of 16 residues. TCRdb used MiXCR to reprocess the 5' RACE reads, holding one entry per CDR3 protein. The data hold about 530,000 distinct CDR3 sequences, with 20% to 25% observed a single time. The sample is drawn from a study of identical twins. The same sample was also studied in work on yellow fever vaccine responses in identical twins.

The origin of this receptor is a woman younger than 30 in good health. The chain employs TRBV3-1 and TRBJ1-1; possibly TRBD1 for D (6 bases). The sample was CD4+ T cells sorted from blood. The CDR3 loop reads CASSHRAGGMNTEAFF. The CDR3 bases are TGTGCCAGCAGCCATCGAGCGGGGGGCATGAACACTGAAGCTTTCTTT.